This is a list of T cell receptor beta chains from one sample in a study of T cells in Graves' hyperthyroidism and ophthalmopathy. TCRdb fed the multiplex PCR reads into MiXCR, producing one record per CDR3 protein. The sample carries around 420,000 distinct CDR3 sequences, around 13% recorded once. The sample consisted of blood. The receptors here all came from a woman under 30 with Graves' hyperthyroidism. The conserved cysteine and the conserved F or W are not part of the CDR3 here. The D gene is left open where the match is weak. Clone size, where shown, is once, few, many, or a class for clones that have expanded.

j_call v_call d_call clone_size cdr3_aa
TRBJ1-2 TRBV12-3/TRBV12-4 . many ASSLGGNYYGYT
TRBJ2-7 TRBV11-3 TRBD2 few ASSWGGRASEQY
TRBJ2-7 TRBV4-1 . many ASSQDGYSYEQY
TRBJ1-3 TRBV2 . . ASSGLLSGNTIY
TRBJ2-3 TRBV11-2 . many ASSLDREEDTQY
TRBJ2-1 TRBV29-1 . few SVGLPPHKRFGDWYNEQF
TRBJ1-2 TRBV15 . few ATSRDSRGTYGYT
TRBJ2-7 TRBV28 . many ASSLQLGSYEQY
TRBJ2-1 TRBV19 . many ASSIASSYNEQF
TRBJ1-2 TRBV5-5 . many ASSWDAPGYT
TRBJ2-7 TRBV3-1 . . ASSQGEQY
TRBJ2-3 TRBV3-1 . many ASSQTPASSTDTQY
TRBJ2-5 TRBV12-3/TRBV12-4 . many ASSFRDSREQETQY
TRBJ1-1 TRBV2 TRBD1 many ASSTTGTNTEAF
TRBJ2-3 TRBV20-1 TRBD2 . SARDGLAGGSDTQY
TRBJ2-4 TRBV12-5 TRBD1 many ASGLNRPGTDLFKAKNIQY
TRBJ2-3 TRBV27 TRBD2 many ASGLLAGGSTDTQY
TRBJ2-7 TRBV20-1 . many SARVVHEQY
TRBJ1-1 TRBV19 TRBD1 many ASTYGQGSTEAF
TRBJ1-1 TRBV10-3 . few AISPSRGGVPEAF
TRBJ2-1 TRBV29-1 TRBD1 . SVIGQGWRNEQF
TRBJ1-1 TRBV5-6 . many ASSLNRELNTEAF
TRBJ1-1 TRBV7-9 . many ASSLAGTTEAF
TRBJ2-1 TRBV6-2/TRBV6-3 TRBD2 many ASSYERGLAGQRIYNEQF
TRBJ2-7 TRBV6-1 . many ASRFGLSYEQY
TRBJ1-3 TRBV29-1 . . SVGNSGNTIY
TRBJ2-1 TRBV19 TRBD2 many ASSIVSGSSNEQF
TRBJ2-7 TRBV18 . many ASSPLGLAYGNEQY
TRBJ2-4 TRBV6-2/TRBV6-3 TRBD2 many ASTFDREGAKNIQY
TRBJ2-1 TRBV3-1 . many ASSAGRDSLGSEQF
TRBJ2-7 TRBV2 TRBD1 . ASGGGQRTGVYEQY
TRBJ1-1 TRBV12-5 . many ASAQMGGYRDTEAF
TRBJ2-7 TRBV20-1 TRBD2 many SASGTSDSYEQY
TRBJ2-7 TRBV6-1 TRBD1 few ASSKQGSTYEQY
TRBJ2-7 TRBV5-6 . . ASSFGNMIYEQY
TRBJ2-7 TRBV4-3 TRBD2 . ASSQNRGSTYEQY
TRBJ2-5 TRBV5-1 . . ASSPGTNQETQY
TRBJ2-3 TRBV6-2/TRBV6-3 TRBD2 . ASSDRLSGSRADTQY
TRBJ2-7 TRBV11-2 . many ASSLKGRYEQY
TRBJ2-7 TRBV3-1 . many ASSQVGLSYEQY
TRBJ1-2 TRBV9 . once ASSVGEGELFGYT
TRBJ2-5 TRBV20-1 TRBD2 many SAGGGSTQETQY
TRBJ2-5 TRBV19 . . ASSDRPTLQETQY
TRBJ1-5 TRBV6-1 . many ASRDRRDGVGQPQH
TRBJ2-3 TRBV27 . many ASSPGAGTQY